This note documents a single T cell receptor (beta chain) sequence. The data stem from a study of T cells in Graves' hyperthyroidism and ophthalmopathy. Study overall: Peripheral blood collection took place at initial diagnosis, before any treatment.

Researchers barred patients who had uncontrolled infection, other autoimmune disease, pregnancy or lactation. The PBMCs had their origin in around 9.1 ml of fresh peripheral blood. The V gene's germline CDR1 is SGHRS and CDR2 YFSETQ. Trimming pared 0 bases from V and 8 bases from J, leaving 9 bases between. This CDR3 is built from 13 residues. From RNA transcripts, TCR beta CDR3 regions were amplified. Carried out on the TCR CDR3, a first-round RT-PCR used the HTBI primer set. Each CDR3 protein gets one entry after TCRdb re-called the multiplex PCR reads with MiXCR. Here the sample spans hundreds of thousands of distinct CDR3 sequences, around 15% being singletons.

This chain connects TRBV5-1 to TRBJ2-1; a possible D gene is TRBD2 (5 bases). This TCR was sampled from a woman aged 35 to 49 with Graves' ophthalmopathy. Material for sequencing was blood. CDR3 protein: CASSLGVGDEQFF. CDR3 bases: TGCGCCAGCAGCTTGGGGGTGGGAGATGAGCAGTTCTTC.